This TCR beta chain was obtained from a study of cytomegalovirus exposure and HLA in healthy donors. For the study at large: Earlier work reported about 110 million unique TCR beta sequences from some 180 million T cells. Overall study findings and caveats: For cytomegalovirus status, the classifier reportedly gave diagnoses with high specificity and sensitivity.

A note on this clone: What it binds is not known.

A multiplex PCR was run with 60 Vbeta primers and 13 Jbeta primers. Sequenced by immunoSEQ multiplex PCR; TCRdb stores in-frame clones only, minus some. This sample has 170,000 or so clones; approximately 80% occur once, and the top ten carry around 6%. Germline V gene data show CDR1 as SQVTM and CDR2 as ANQGSEA. This CDR3 has 14 amino acids. Trimming shortened V by 4 bases and J by 1 base, and 13 bases separated the two germline ends. Sequencing was carried out using PBMCs. The chain recombines TRBV29-1 with TRBJ1-1, with a weak D call TRBD1 (6 bases). The origin of this receptor is a man aged 45-65 years in good health and CMV-seropositive. CDR3 amino acids: CSVGSGHRNTEAFF. DNA of the CDR3: TGCAGCGTTGGGTCGGGACACCGGAACACTGAAGCTTTCTTT.